This T cell receptor beta chain was identified during a study of CD8 T cells in ankylosing spondylitis. Findings of the study overall: Blood of patients with ankylosing spondylitis appeared to be characterized by a TCR beta motif of eight highly homologous variants.

Generation of TCR beta libraries employed quantitative 5'-RACE incorporating molecular barcodes. TCRdb reprocessed the 5' RACE reads with MiXCR, giving one entry per CDR3 protein. The table lists about 360,000 distinct CDR3 sequences, 20% to 25% of them singletons. In its sample, this clonotype was seen a few times. Its antigen is not identified. Deletions cut 4 bases from V and 2 bases from J, with 14 bases between. This CDR3 has 14 residues. The germline CDR1 and CDR2 sequences are DFQATT and SNEGSKA (reference sequence). The source is a male donor with ankylosing spondylitis or in good health (not recorded which). The sample was blood, either unsorted or a sorted T cell fraction (not recorded which). This chain links TRBV20-1 with TRBJ2-5, with no clear D. CDR3: CSAKRLSIQETQYF. The CDR3 bases are TGCAGTGCTAAGAGGCTCTCCATACAAGAGACCCAGTACTTC.